These T cell receptor beta chains were read from a single sample in a study of response to subunit inactivated influenza vaccine. TCRdb re-called the RT-PCR reads through MiXCR, storing one row per CDR3 protein. Of around 530,000 distinct CDR3 sequences detected, 15% to 20% appear once; the ten largest clones hold approximately 3%. The sample in question was CD4+ T cells sorted from PBMCs, obtained around 2 years after vaccination. The receptors come from a man aged 45 to 70 who received an inactivated influenza vaccine. The CDR3 runs from the conserved cysteine through the conserved F or W. D genes are given only for firm matches. Size is omitted from some rows. Given values are once, few, many or a class for expanded clones.

j_gene: TRBJ2-5
d_gene: .
v_gene: TRBV11-1
abundance: few
CDR3nt: TGTGCCAGCACTAGGGATCGAGAGACCCAGTACTTC
CDR3aa: CASTRDRETQYF

j_gene: TRBJ2-1
d_gene: .
v_gene: TRBV5-6
abundance: few
CDR3nt: TGTGCCAGCAGCTCTGTGGCGGGGAATAATGAGCAGTTCTTC
CDR3aa: CASSSVAGNNEQFF

j_gene: TRBJ2-3
d_gene: TRBD2
v_gene: TRBV28
abundance: .
CDR3nt: TGTGCCAGCAGTTTGGCCCGGCGGGGGGGCACAGATACGCAGTATTTT
CDR3aa: CASSLARRGGTDTQYF

j_gene: TRBJ1-1
d_gene: TRBD1
v_gene: TRBV15
abundance: .
CDR3nt: TGTGCCACCAGCAGAGCAGGGGGTACTGAAGCTTTCTTT
CDR3aa: CATSRAGGTEAFF

j_gene: TRBJ2-7
d_gene: .
v_gene: TRBV3-1
abundance: .
CDR3nt: TGTGCCAGCAGCCTCCAGGGGATCTCGGGTGAGCAGTACTTC
CDR3aa: CASSLQGISGEQYF

j_gene: TRBJ1-5
d_gene: .
v_gene: TRBV12-3/TRBV12-4
abundance: .
CDR3nt: TGTGCCAGCAGCTTCGGACAGTACAATCAGCCCCAGCATTTT
CDR3aa: CASSFGQYNQPQHF

j_gene: TRBJ2-7
d_gene: TRBD2
v_gene: TRBV6-5
abundance: .
CDR3nt: TGTGCCAGCAGCCTTACTAGCGGGAGGGCCCGGTACGAGCAGTACTTC
CDR3aa: CASSLTSGRARYEQYF

j_gene: TRBJ1-6
d_gene: TRBD1
v_gene: TRBV27
abundance: few
CDR3nt: TGTGCCAGCAGCCATAAGACAGGGGTCTCACCCCTCCACTTT
CDR3aa: CASSHKTGVSPLHF

j_gene: TRBJ2-7
d_gene: .
v_gene: TRBV7-2
abundance: .
CDR3nt: TGTGCCAGCAGCTTCAAAGCGGACTCCTACGAGCAGTACTTC
CDR3aa: CASSFKADSYEQYF

j_gene: TRBJ1-2
d_gene: .
v_gene: TRBV6-5
abundance: few
CDR3nt: TGTGCCAGCAGTTACTCGTTCAGGCAAGGGCATGGCTACACCTTC
CDR3aa: CASSYSFRQGHGYTF

j_gene: TRBJ2-7
d_gene: TRBD1
v_gene: TRBV7-2
abundance: .
CDR3nt: TGTGCCAGCAGCTTAGGCTTGGGACAGGGAGGTGGGCAGTACTTC
CDR3aa: CASSLGLGQGGGQYF

j_gene: TRBJ2-7
d_gene: .
v_gene: TRBV7-8
abundance: many
CDR3nt: TGTGCCAGCAGCTTAGCGTCACTAGTCGGCGAGCAGTACTTC
CDR3aa: CASSLASLVGEQYF

j_gene: TRBJ2-5
d_gene: .
v_gene: TRBV20-1
abundance: few
CDR3nt: TGCAGTGCTAGGAGAGAGATTATAGAGACCCAGTACTTC
CDR3aa: CSARREIIETQYF

j_gene: TRBJ1-4
d_gene: TRBD1
v_gene: TRBV3-1
abundance: .
CDR3nt: TGTGCCAGCAGCCGAGAAACCCCGGGACAGGGAAATGAAAAACTGTTTTTT
CDR3aa: CASSRETPGQGNEKLFF

j_gene: TRBJ2-1
d_gene: .
v_gene: TRBV11-2
abundance: few
CDR3nt: TGTGCCAGCAGCTATAGTGGCGGAGGGGAGCAGTTCTTC
CDR3aa: CASSYSGGGEQFF

j_gene: TRBJ2-6
d_gene: .
v_gene: TRBV29-1
abundance: many
CDR3nt: TGCAGCGTGGAAACGGGGGCCGGGGCCAACGTCCTGACTTTC
CDR3aa: CSVETGAGANVLTF

j_gene: TRBJ2-1
d_gene: TRBD2
v_gene: TRBV10-1
abundance: .
CDR3nt: TGCGCCAGCAGTGACGGGGCCGGGGGCCGCACTAGCGGCAGCTCCTACAATGAGCAGTTCTTC
CDR3aa: CASSDGAGGRTSGSSYNEQFF

j_gene: TRBJ1-3
d_gene: .
v_gene: TRBV12-3/TRBV12-4
abundance: few
CDR3nt: TGTGCCAGCAGTTTCTTTTCTGGAAACACCATATATTTT
CDR3aa: CASSFFSGNTIYF

j_gene: TRBJ1-3
d_gene: .
v_gene: TRBV28
abundance: few
CDR3nt: TGTGCCAGCAGTTCCCATCTCAGGCTCGCTGGAAACACCATATATTTT
CDR3aa: CASSSHLRLAGNTIYF

j_gene: TRBJ1-2
d_gene: .
v_gene: TRBV12-3/TRBV12-4
abundance: many
CDR3nt: TGTGCCAGCAGTTGGGGTTCTTATGGCTACACCTTC
CDR3aa: CASSWGSYGYTF